A selection of T cell receptor beta chains follows, all from one sample in a study of blood T cell repertoires in COVID-19. The table came from immunoSEQ multiplex PCR; TCRdb's copy has only in-frame clones and leaves some out. The sample includes 280,000 or so clones, roughly 90% of them seen just once. Sequenced material: PBMCs or T cells enriched from blood (not recorded which). The receptors originated from a woman aged 18-30 years with acute COVID-19. CDR3s include the opening cysteine and the closing phenylalanine or tryptophan. The order of the fields is V gene, J gene, CDR3 length, CDR3 protein.

>TRBV30|TRBJ1-2|12
CAWSTDRDGYTF
>TRBV30|TRBJ2-4|14
CAWAPSTGGNIQYF
>TRBV18|TRBJ1-1|13
CASSPLVNTEAFF
>TRBV28|TRBJ2-3|14
CASSLAGGDNTQYF
>TRBV19|TRBJ2-3|15
CASSKSPFSTDTQYF
>TRBV9|TRBJ1-1|14
CASSVGQSYTEAFF
>TRBV7-2|TRBJ1-4|15
CASSLLGTINEKLFF
>TRBV5-6|TRBJ1-2|15
CASSVQTGSYYGYTF
>TRBV27|TRBJ1-1|14
CASRRGTGNAEAFF
>TRBV7-2|TRBJ2-5|16
CASSYGGAGQWETQYF
>TRBV28|TRBJ2-7|14
CASSFSGGTYEQYF
>TRBV19|TRBJ1-1|15
CASRPAGVRNTEAFF
>TRBV4-1|TRBJ1-3|17
CASSRYKRESDGNTIYF
>TRBV18|TRBJ2-1|15
CASSPFGGSYNEQFF
>TRBV6-2/TRBV6-3|TRBJ2-7|15
CASSVLAGEVYEQYF
>TRBV30|TRBJ2-2|14
CAWNPSFETGELFF
>TRBV5-1|TRBJ2-2|15
CASSLVSGGTGELFF
>TRBV4-3|TRBJ1-2|15
CASSPRSRVEYGYTF
>TRBV6-5|TRBJ1-2|11
CASSYQPWRPF
>TRBV12-3/TRBV12-4|TRBJ1-1|13
CASTPGQGTEAFF
>TRBV18|TRBJ1-2|15
CASSPPLQGNYGYTF
>TRBV10-3|TRBJ2-1|19
CAISESVFAGTSGHNEQFF
>TRBV27|TRBJ1-5|17
CASSFRSLDIQGQPQHF
>TRBV28|TRBJ2-7|14
CASSFQQGHYEQYF
>TRBV19|TRBJ1-5|14
CASSLTSGNQPQHF
>TRBV2|TRBJ1-1|20
CASSATGGRLDWALDTEAFF
>TRBV5-4|TRBJ1-3|15
CASSSGRGSGNTIYF
>TRBV7-9|TRBJ2-4|17
CASSPNLRAGAKNIQYF
>TRBV19|TRBJ1-5|16
CASPRLGQKRNQPQHF
>TRBV7-2|TRBJ2-7|14
CASSLGLPIYEQYF
>TRBV10-3|TRBJ1-1|18
CAISEPTGTGAVNTEAFF
>TRBV4-1|TRBJ1-5|17
CASRASGTGKDNQPQHF
>TRBV6-5|TRBJ2-3|14
CASSYLADTDTQYF
>TRBV14|TRBJ2-7|16
CASSQDRGGPSYEQYF
>TRBV7-6|TRBJ2-7|15
CASSPWTSGAYEQYF
>TRBV28|TRBJ1-1|14
CASSLSGGPGEAFF
>TRBV7-2|TRBJ2-3|12
CASSFYTDTQYF
>TRBV21-1|TRBJ2-1|15
CASSLAGVTYNEQFF
>TRBV2|TRBJ2-7|15
CASSTSGIPSYEQYF
>TRBV9|TRBJ2-2|14
CASSLGGQIGELFF
>TRBV6-5|TRBJ2-1|15
CASIPGQGAVNEQFF
>TRBV7-9|TRBJ2-1|18
CASSIPGRTFTEDNEQFF
>TRBV7-9|TRBJ2-3|12
CASSLSTDTQYF
>TRBV6-1|TRBJ2-7|16
CASSGAGQPNTYEQYF
>TRBV28|TRBJ1-2|14
CASSLVGEPYGYTF
>TRBV28|TRBJ1-1|14
CASSLGSGNTEAFF
>TRBV10-2|TRBJ2-7|17
CASSESWASGDSYEQYF
>TRBV5-4|TRBJ1-1|15
CASSQGDSMNTEAFF
>TRBV14|TRBJ2-6|21
CASSQRSLRLLGFSGANVLTF
>TRBV7-9|TRBJ2-3|17
CASSSTLSGGFTDTQYF
>TRBV7-9|TRBJ2-2|17
CASSRLQKGYGTGELFF
>TRBV4-1|TRBJ1-5|18
CASSQVPISSTGHQPQHF
>TRBV25-1|TRBJ2-5|12
CASGRDQETQYF
>TRBV10-2|TRBJ1-4|15
CASSSGLGTNEKLFF